The entry below gives a single T cell receptor beta chain sequence along with its context. No antigen is known for it. This sample stems from a study of T cell clonotyping in hematopoietic cell transplantation. The study, taken as a whole, reports: Recipient TCR diversity dropped after transplant; expanded clonotypes rose from day 30 to 180. Cells were unsorted, so CD4 and CD8 contributions were not separated. Few recipient clonotypes overlapped donors; over 95% were de novo at given depth. Graft donor and pretransplant recipient Inverse Simpson Index values predicted broader posttransplant TCR diversity.

This table comes from immunoSEQ multiplex PCR, and its TCRdb copy is limited to in-frame clones, with some not included. The data show about 45,000 clones, with around 94% seen just once and around 0.81% held by the top ten. The CDR3 is 14 amino acids. CDR1 SGHVS and CDR2 FNYEAQ come from the germline V gene. The ends were cut back, 5 bases at V and 2 bases at J, with 12 bases in the middle. The chain combines TRBV7-6 with TRBJ1-1, with D maybe TRBD1 (6 bases). The sample comprised peripheral blood mononuclear cells. The TCR sequence derives from a woman aged 45-65 years in good health. Some clones in this sample may be carry-over from other donors' samples. Written as DNA, the CDR3 is TGTGCCAGCAGCCAGACAGGTTTTAACACTGAAGCTTTCTTT. Amino acid sequence: CASSQTGFNTEAFF.